A single sample is the source of the 5 T cell receptor beta chains below, sequenced in a study of CD4 T cells in relation to SARS-CoV-2 and coronaviruses. Repertoires were generated with immunoSEQ multiplex PCR, while TCRdb's copy carries only in-frame clones and drops some. This sample carries about 65,000 clones, 85% to 90% of them seen once, and the ten largest clones take around 1.7%. The unexposed donors gave CD4+ T cells in about 2010-2019, prior to COVID-19. Sequences were obtained from memory CD4+ T cells from PBMCs. The receptors shown here come from a human donor in good health.

The chain carries TRBV6-1 and TRBJ2-3; 10 bases align to TRBD2. The V gene end was trimmed by 3 bases and the J gene end by 6 bases; junction bases not matched to a gene: 12. The CDR3 is 17 residues long. Per the germline V gene, CDR1 is MNHNS and CDR2 is SASEGT. As DNA, the CDR3 is TGTGCCAGCAGTGAGATCCCCTCCAGCGGGGGGGCCGATACGCAGTATTTT. Its protein product is CASSEIPSSGGADTQYF.

The V call is TRBV19, the J call TRBJ2-5; D remains ambiguous. Per the germline V gene, CDR1 is LNHDA and CDR2 is SQIVND (reference sequence). CDR3 length: 14 residues. Trimming took off 4 bases at V and 0 bases at J, with 9 bases between the two ends. The CDR3 coding sequence is TGTGCCAGTAGTAGTAAGTCGTACCAAGAGACCCAGTACTTC. Translated, it gives CASSSKSYQETQYF. Full variable domain (rest looked up from reference TRBV19 and TRBJ2-5): DGGITQSPKYLFRKEGQNVTLSCEQNLNHDAMYWYRQDPGQGLRLIYYSQIVNDFQKGDIAEGYSVSREKKESFPLTVTSAQKNPTAFYLCASSSKSYQETQYFGPGTRLLVL.

This clone occurred a few times. This chain joins TRBV7-8 and TRBJ2-1; TRBD1 aligns across 9 bases. J was trimmed by 5 bases and V by 6 bases; bases with no gene match: 5. The germline V gene has CDR1 SGHVS and CDR2 FQNEAQ. The CDR3 loop spans 14 amino acids. The chain's CDR3 is CASRRDRVNNEQFF. The CDR3 nucleotides are TGTGCCAGCAGAAGGGACAGGGTTAACAATGAGCAGTTCTTC.

CDR3 protein: CASSPRDRSGIQYF. CDR3 DNA: TGTGCCAGCAGTCCACGGGACAGGAGCGGCATTCAGTACTTC. This chain connects TRBV27 to TRBJ2-4, with 8 positions matching TRBD1. The V and J ends lost 5 bases and 9 bases, in that order; junction bases with no gene match: 9. The CDR3 contains 14 residues. Germline values: CDR1 MNHEY, CDR2 SMNVEV (reference sequence).

This chain links TRBV9 with TRBJ2-7; the D is unclear. The ends were cut back, 3 bases at V and 3 bases at J, with 7 bases in the middle. CDR3 length equals 12 residues. The germline CDR1 and CDR2 sequences are SGDLS and YYNGEE. CDR3: CASSASDYEQYF. CDR3 DNA sequence: TGTGCCAGCAGCGCGTCCGACTACGAGCAGTACTTC.